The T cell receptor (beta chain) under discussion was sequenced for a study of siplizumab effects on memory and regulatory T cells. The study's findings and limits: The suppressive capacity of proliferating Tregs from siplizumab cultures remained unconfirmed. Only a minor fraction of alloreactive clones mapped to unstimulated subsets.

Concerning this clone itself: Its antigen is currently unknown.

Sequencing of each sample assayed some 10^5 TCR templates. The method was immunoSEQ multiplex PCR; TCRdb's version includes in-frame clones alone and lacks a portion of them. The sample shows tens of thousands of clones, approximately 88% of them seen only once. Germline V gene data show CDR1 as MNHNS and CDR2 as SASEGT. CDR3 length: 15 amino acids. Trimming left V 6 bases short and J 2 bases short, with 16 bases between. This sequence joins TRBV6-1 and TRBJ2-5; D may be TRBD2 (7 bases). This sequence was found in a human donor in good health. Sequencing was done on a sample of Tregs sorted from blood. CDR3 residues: CASRTRGAWQETQYF. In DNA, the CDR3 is TGTGCCAGCAGGACTCGGGGGGCCTGGCAAGAGACCCAGTACTTC.